What follows are 15 T cell receptor beta chains derived from one specimen sequenced in a study of T cells and copy number aberrations in small-cell lung cancer. Method: immunoSEQ multiplex PCR; TCRdb's copy keeps in-frame clones and lacks some. The repertoire holds 150 to 200 clones, with just under 95% as singletons. Sequencing input: tumor tissue. The receptors were gathered from a middle-aged man with small cell lung cancer.

The chain employs TRBV4-3 and TRBJ2-2; 10 bases match TRBD1. Per the germline V gene, CDR1 is LGHNA and CDR2 is YSLEER. The CDR3 consists of 15 residues. J gave up 7 bases and V 4 bases, and 6 bases lay outside the gene matches. The CDR3: CASSRRQGAGGELFF. The CDR3 coding sequence is TGCGCCAGCAGCCGAAGACAGGGGGCCGGCGGGGAGCTGTTTTTT.

This chain's CDR3 is CASSQRLPGELFF. In DNA, the CDR3 is TGCGCCAGCAGCCAGCGACTTCCCGGGGAGCTGTTTTTT. This chain connects TRBV4-1 to TRBJ2-2; D call uncertain. Trimming left V 3 bases short and J 6 bases short, with 8 bases between. The germline V gene has CDR1 MGHRA and CDR2 YSYEKL. The CDR3 runs to 13 residues.

The chain combines TRBV2 with TRBJ1-4, with 8 bases that match TRBD1. J lost 0 bases, V lost 6 bases, and 9 bases had no gene match. This CDR3 region has 17 residues. CDR1 and CDR2 from the germline V gene are SNHLY and FYNNEI. CDR3 sequence: CASRARGLIATNEKLFF. The DNA for the CDR3 is TGTGCCAGCAGAGCCAGGGGGCTGATTGCAACTAATGAAAAACTGTTTTTT.

V and J are TRBV6-6 and TRBJ2-7; D is unclear. CDR3 length: 14 residues. CDR1 is MNHNY, CDR2 SVGAGI, per germline (reference sequence). Trimming cost V 0 bases and J 0 bases, with 6 bases left between them. CDR3 protein: CASSYSQSSYEQYF. The CDR3, as DNA: TGTGCCAGCAGTTACTCCCAGAGCTCCTACGAGCAGTACTTC.

The rearrangement links TRBV5-7 to TRBJ1-5; possibly TRBD1 for D (5 bases). TRBV5-7 belongs to the ORF category, with a function that is uncertain. This CDR3 has 15 amino acids. V was shortened by 4 bases and J by 0 bases, with 11 bases between the two germline ends. CDR3 in DNA: TGTGCCAGCAGCCATGGGAGGGGTAGCAATCAGCCCCAGCATTTT. Encoded protein: CASSHGRGSNQPQHF.

In DNA form, the CDR3 reads TGTGCCAGCAGCGTCGCTCCGTTAGGTAGCGGGAGTCTAAATGAGCAGTTCTTC. Translation: CASSVAPLGSGSLNEQFF. The chain employs TRBV9 and TRBJ2-1; 9 bases map to TRBD2. The length of the CDR3 is 18 residues. Germline-derived CDR1 and CDR2 are SGDLS and YYNGEE. The ends lost 2 bases at V and 7 bases at J; junction bases unmatched: 16.

Of note for this clone: Sequence at one end of the junction differs from germline and may be a read error. The chain has TRBV18 and TRBJ2-7, with a possible D match to TRBD1 (5 bases). This CDR3 is 14 amino acids long. In germline, CDR1 is KGHSH, CDR2 LQKENI. The CDR3 coding sequence is TGTGCCAGCTCACCACGTCCGGACAACTACGAGCAGTATTTC. Residues: CASSPRPDNYEQYF.

The chain recombines TRBV6-1 with TRBJ1-5; D is possibly TRBD1 (6 bases). The CDR3 totals 15 residues. Trimming took 10 bases from V and 3 from J, leaving 19 bases between them. Germline-derived CDR1 and CDR2 are MNHNS and SASEGT. As DNA, the CDR3 is TGTGCCACAAAAACGGGGGGACAACTCAATCAGCCCCAGCATTTT. This encodes CATKTGGQLNQPQHF.

The chain recombines TRBV29-1 with TRBJ1-2, with a tentative D call TRBD1 (5 bases). CDR1 is SQVTM and CDR2 is ANQGSEA in the germline V gene. The V gene lost 6 bases and the J gene lost 5 bases, with 16 bases spanning the gap. The CDR3 runs 13 residues. CDR3 loop: CSVPGPTVYGYTF. In nucleotides, the CDR3 is TGCAGCGTACCGGGGCCGACGGTTTATGGCTACACCTTC.

J is TRBJ1-1 and V is TRBV7-2, with 11 bases identical to TRBD1. This CDR3 contains 18 residues. Looked up from germline, CDR1 is SGHTA and CDR2 is FQGNSA. J gave up 6 bases and V 4 bases, and 16 bases lay outside the gene matches. Written as DNA, the CDR3 is TGTGCCAGCAGCTACAGGACAGGGGGCGATTTCTATCGGGCTGAAGCTTTCTTT. It yields the protein CASSYRTGGDFYRAEAFF. Drawing the rest from reference TRBV7-2 and TRBJ1-1, the complete variable domain is GAGVSQSPSNKVTEKGKDVELRCDPISGHTALYWYRQSLGQGLEFLIYFQGNSAPDKSGLPSDRFSAERTGGSVSTLTIQRTQQEDSAVYLCASSYRTGGDFYRAEAFFGQGTRLTVV.

This chain links TRBV6-5 with TRBJ2-7; 7 nucleotides match TRBD2. Trimming took 5 bases from V and 7 from J; bases not matched to a gene: 14. Germline V lookup: CDR1 MNHEY, CDR2 SVGAGI. CDR3 length: 15 amino acids. The CDR3 DNA is TGTGCCAGCAGTCCCAGTTGGGGGGGTTACAATGAGCAGTACTTC. It is translated as CASSPSWGGYNEQYF.

This chain joins TRBV4-3 and TRBJ2-1; D is unresolved. CDR3 length equals 14 residues. The V and J ends lost 0 bases and 9 bases respectively, with 12 bases between them. From germline, CDR1 is LGHNA and CDR2 YSLEER. The CDR3 nucleotides read TGCGCCAGCAGCCAAGATAGAGGTTTGGGTGAGCAGTTCTTC. Protein: CASSQDRGLGEQFF.

This chain connects TRBV18 to TRBJ2-5; D is unresolved. The length of the CDR3 is 11 residues. Germline values: CDR1 KGHSH, CDR2 LQKENI. The ends were cut back, 4 bases at V and 5 bases at J, with 5 bases in the middle. The CDR3 nucleotides are TGTGCCAGCTCACTGGAGGAGACCCAGTACTTC. The encoded protein is CASSLEETQYF.

V gene TRBV19 combines with J gene TRBJ1-2, with 7 bases aligning to TRBD1. The germline V gene encodes CDR1 LNHDA and CDR2 SQIVND (reference sequence). The CDR3 loop spans 14 amino acids. The V gene end was trimmed by 8 bases and the J gene end by 4 bases; junction bases not matched to a gene: 10. The CDR3 protein is CASRPGQTFYGYTF. The CDR3 DNA follows: TGTGCCAGTCGACCGGGACAGACTTTCTATGGCTACACCTTC.

The V call is TRBV9, the J call TRBJ2-5, with D uncertain. The CDR3 has 13 residues. The ends were cut back, 3 bases at V and 4 bases at J, with 10 bases in the middle. CDR1 and CDR2 (germline): SGDLS, YYNGEE. The CDR3 reads CASSGGPSETQYF. For the CDR3, the DNA is TGTGCCAGCAGCGGAGGTCCTTCAGAGACCCAGTACTTC.